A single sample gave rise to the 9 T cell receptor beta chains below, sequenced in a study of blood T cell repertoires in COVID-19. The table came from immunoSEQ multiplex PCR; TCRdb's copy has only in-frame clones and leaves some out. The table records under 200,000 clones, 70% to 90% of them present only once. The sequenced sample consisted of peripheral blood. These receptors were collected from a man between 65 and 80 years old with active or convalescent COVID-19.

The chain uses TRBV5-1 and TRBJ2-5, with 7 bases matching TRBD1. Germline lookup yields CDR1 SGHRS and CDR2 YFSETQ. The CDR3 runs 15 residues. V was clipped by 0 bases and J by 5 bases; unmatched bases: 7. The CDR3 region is CASSLGRGRGETQYF. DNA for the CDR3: TGCGCCAGCAGCTTGGGTAGGGGGCGCGGGGAGACCCAGTACTTC.

The DNA for the CDR3 is TGTGCCAGCTCACTTTATAGCGGGAGGGCCCCGGATACGCAGTATTTT. Translation: CASSLYSGRAPDTQYF. The chain couples TRBV18 to TRBJ2-3; 11 bases agree with TRBD2. The germline CDR1 and CDR2 sequences are KGHSH and LQKENI. The CDR3 is 16 residues long. With V trimmed by 4 bases and J by 6 bases, 9 bases remained unmatched.

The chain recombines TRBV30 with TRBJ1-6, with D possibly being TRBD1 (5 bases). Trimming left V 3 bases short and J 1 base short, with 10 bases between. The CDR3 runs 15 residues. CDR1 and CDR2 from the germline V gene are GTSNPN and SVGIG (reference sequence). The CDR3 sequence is CAWRAGRSYNSPLHF. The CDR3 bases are TGTGCCTGGAGGGCAGGGCGGTCCTATAATTCACCCCTCCACTTT.

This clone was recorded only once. The CDR3 DNA reads TGTGCCAGCAGCTTAGAGACAGGGGGCGAGGAGTATGGCTACACCTTC. Its protein product is CASSLETGGEEYGYTF. V gene TRBV7-9 combines with J gene TRBJ1-2; TRBD1 agrees at 10 bases. This CDR3 is 16 amino acids long. In germline, CDR1 is SEHNR, CDR2 FQNEAQ (reference sequence). The V segment lost 1 base and the J segment 5 bases; nucleotides outside the gene matches: 7.

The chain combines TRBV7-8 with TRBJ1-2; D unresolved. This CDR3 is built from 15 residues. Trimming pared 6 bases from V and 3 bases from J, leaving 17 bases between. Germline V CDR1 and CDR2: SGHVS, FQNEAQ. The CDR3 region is CASSFERRRYYGYTF. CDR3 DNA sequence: TGTGCCAGCAGTTTTGAAAGGCGGAGATACTATGGCTACACCTTC.

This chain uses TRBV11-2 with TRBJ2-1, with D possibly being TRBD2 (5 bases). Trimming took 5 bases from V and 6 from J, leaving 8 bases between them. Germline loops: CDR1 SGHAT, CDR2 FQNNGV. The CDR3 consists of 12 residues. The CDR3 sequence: CASSRGFNEQFF. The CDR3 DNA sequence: TGTGCCAGCAGCCGAGGGTTCAATGAGCAGTTCTTC.

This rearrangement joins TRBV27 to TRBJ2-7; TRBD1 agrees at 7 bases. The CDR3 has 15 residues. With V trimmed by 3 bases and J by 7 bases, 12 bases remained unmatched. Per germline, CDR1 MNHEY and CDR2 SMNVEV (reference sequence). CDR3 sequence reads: CASSFPGQARAEQYF. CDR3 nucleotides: TGTGCCAGCAGTTTCCCCGGACAGGCCCGGGCGGAGCAGTACTTC.

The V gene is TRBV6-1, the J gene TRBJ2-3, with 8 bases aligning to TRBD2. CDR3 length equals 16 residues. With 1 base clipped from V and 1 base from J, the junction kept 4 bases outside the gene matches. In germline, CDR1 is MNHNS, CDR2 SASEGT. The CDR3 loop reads CASSEDPGGGTDTQYF. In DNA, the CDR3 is TGTGCCAGCAGTGAAGATCCCGGGGGGGGCACAGATACGCAGTATTTT.

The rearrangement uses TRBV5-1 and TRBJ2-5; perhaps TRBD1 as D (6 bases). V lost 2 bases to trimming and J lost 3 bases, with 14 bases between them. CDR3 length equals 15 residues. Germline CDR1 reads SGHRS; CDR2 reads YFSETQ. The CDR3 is CASSLELRTEETQYF. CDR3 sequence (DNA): TGCGCCAGCAGCTTAGAGCTTCGGACAGAAGAGACCCAGTACTTC.